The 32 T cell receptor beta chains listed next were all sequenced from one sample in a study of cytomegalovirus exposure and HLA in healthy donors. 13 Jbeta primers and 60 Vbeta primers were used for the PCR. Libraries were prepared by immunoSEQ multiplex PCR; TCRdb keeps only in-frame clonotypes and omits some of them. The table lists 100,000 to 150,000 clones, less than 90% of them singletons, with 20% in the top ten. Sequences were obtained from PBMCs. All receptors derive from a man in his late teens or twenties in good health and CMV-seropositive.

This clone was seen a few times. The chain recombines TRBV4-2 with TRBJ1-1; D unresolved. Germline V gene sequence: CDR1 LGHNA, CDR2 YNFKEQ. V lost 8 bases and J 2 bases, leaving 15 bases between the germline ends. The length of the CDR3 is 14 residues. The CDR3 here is CASVWEGGNTEAFF. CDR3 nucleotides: TGTGCCAGCGTATGGGAGGGTGGCAACACTGAAGCTTTCTTT.

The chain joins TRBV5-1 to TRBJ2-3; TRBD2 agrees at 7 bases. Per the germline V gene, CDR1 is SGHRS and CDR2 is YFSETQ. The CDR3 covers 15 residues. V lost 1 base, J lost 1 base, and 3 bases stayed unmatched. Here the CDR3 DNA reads TGCGCCAGCAGCTTGCGTGGGGGGGGCACAGATACGCAGTATTTT. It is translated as CASSLRGGGTDTQYF.

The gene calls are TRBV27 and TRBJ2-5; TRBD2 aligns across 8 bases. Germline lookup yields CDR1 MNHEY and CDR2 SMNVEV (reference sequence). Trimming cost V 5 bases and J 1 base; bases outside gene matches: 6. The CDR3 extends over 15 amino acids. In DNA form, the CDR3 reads TGTGCCAGCAGTGCGAGCGGGGGCCCCCAAGAGACCCAGTACTTC. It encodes CASSASGGPQETQYF.

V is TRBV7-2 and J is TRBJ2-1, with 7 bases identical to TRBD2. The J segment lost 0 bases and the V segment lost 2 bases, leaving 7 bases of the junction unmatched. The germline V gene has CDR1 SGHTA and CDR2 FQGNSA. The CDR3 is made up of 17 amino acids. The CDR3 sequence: CASSLRPPGGSYNEQFF. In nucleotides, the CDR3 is TGTGCCAGCAGCTTACGTCCACCGGGGGGCTCCTACAATGAGCAGTTCTTC.

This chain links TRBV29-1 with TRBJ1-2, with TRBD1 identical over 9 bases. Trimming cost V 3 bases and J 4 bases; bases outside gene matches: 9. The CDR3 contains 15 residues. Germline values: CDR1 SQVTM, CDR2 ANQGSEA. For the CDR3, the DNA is TGCAGCGTTGAGAACAGGGGGCGCGGGGGCTATGGCTACACCTTC. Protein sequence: CSVENRGRGGYGYTF.

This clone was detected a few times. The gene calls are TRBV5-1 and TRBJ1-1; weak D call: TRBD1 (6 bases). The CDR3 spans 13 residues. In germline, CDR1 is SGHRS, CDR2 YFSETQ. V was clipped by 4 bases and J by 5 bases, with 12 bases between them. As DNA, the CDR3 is TGCGCCAGCAGCGACGCAGGGGAGACTGAAGCTTTCTTT. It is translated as CASSDAGETEAFF. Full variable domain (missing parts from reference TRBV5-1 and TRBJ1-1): KAGVTQTPRYLIKTRGQQVTLSCSPISGHRSVSWYQQTPGQGLQFLFEYFSETQRNKGNFPGRFSGRQFSNSRSEMNVSTLELGDSALYLCASSDAGETEAFFGQGTRLTVV.

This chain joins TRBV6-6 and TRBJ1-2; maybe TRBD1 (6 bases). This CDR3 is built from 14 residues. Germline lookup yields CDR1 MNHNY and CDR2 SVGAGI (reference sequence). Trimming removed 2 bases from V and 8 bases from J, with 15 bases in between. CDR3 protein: CASSYEGKGVGYTF. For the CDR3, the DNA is TGTGCCAGCAGTTACGAGGGGAAGGGGGTAGGCTACACCTTC.

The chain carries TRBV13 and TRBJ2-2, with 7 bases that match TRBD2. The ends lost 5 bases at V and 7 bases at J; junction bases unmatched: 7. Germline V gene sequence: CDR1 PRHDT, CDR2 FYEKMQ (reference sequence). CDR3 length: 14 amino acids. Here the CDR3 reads CASSALAVGGELFF. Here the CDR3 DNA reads TGTGCCAGCAGCGCCCTAGCGGTAGGCGGGGAGCTGTTTTTT.

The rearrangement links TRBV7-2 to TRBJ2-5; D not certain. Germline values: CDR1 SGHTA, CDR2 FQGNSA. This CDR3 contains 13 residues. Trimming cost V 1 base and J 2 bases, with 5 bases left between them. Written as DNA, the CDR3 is TGTGCCAGCAGCTTAGTCGGGCAAGAGACCCAGTACTTC. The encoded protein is CASSLVGQETQYF. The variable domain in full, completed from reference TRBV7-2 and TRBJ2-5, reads GAGVSQSPSNKVTEKGKDVELRCDPISGHTALYWYRQSLGQGLEFLIYFQGNSAPDKSGLPSDRFSAERTGGSVSTLTIQRTQQEDSAVYLCASSLVGQETQYFGPGTRLLVL.

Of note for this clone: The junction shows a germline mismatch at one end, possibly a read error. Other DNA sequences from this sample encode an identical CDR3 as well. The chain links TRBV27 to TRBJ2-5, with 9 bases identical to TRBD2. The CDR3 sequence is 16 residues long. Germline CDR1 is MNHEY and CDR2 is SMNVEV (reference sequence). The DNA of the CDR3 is TGTGCCAGCAGTTCCGTTCGACTAGCGGTTCAAGAGACTCAGTACTTC. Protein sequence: CASSSVRLAVQETQYF.

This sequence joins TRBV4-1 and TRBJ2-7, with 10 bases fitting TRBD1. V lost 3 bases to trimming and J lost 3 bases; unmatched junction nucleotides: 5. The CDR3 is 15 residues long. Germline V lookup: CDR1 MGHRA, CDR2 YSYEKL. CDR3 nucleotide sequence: TGCGCCAGCAGCCAGCCGGGACAGGGGTACTACGAGCAGTACTTC. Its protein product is CASSQPGQGYYEQYF.

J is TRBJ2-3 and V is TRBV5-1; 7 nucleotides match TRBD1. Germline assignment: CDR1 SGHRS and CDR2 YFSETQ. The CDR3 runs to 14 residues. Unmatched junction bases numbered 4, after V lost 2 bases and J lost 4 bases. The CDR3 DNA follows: TGCGCCAGCAGCTTAGGGCAGGGGGCAGATACGCAGTATTTT. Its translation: CASSLGQGADTQYF.

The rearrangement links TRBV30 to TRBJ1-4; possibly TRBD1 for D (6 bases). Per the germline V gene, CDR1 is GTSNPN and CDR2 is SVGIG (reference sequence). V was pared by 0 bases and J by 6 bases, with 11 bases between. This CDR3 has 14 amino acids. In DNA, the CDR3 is TGTGCCTGGAGTGTCGACAGGAGTCATGAAAAACTGTTTTTT. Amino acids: CAWSVDRSHEKLFF.

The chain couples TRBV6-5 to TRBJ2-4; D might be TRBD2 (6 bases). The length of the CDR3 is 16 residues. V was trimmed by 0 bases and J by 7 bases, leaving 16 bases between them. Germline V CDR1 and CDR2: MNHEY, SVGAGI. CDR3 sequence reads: CASSYSGPGRGNIQYF. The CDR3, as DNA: TGTGCCAGCAGTTACTCGGGGCCGGGACGGGGGAACATTCAGTACTTC.

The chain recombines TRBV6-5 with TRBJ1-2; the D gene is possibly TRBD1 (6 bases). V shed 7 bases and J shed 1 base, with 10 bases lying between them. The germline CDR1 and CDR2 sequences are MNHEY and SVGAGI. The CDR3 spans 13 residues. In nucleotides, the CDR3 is TGTGCCAGCACCCCGGACAGTAACTATGGCTACACCTTC. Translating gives CASTPDSNYGYTF.

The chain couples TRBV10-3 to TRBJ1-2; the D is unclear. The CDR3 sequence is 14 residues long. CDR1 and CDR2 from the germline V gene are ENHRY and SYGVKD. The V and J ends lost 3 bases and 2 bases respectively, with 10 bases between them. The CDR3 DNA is TGTGCCATCAGTGATACGACATTAAACTATGGCTACACCTTC. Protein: CAISDTTLNYGYTF.

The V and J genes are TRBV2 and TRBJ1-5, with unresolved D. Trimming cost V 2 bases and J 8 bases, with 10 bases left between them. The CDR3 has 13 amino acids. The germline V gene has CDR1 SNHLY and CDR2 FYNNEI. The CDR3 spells CASSESGWEPQHF. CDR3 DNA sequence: TGTGCCAGCAGTGAATCGGGGTGGGAGCCCCAGCATTTT.

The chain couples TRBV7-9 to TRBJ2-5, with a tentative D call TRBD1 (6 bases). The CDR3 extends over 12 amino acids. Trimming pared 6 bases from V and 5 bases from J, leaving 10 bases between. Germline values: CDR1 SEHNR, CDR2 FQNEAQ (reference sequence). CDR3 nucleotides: TGTGCCAGCAGTTCAAGGGGGGAGACCCAGTACTTC. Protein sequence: CASSSRGETQYF.

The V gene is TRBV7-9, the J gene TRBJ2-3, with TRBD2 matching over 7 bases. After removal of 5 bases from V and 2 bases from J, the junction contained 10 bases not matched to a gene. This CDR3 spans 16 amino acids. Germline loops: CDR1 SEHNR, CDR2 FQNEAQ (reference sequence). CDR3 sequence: CASSPGRTGTTDTQYF. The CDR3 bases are TGTGCCAGCAGCCCCGGGAGGACCGGCACCACAGATACGCAGTATTTT.

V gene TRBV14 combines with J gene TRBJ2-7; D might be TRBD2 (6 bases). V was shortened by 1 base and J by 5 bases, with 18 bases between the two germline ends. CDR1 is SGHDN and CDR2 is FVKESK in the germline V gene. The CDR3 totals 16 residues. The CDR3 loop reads CASSQGPGTGVHEQYF. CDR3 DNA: TGTGCCAGCAGCCAAGGACCCGGGACGGGGGTCCACGAGCAGTACTTC.

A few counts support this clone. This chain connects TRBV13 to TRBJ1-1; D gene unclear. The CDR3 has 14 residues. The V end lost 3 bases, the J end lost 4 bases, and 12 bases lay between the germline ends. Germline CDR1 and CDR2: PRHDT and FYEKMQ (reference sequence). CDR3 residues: CASSFKGRGTEAFF. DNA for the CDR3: TGTGCCAGCAGCTTTAAGGGCCGGGGCACTGAAGCTTTCTTT.

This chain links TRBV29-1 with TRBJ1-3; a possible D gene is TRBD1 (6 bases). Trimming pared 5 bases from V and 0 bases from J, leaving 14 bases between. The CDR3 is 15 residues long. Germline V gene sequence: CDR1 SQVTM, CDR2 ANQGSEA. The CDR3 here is CSVPISTGSGNTIYF. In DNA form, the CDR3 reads TGCAGCGTTCCAATCTCGACAGGCTCTGGAAACACCATATATTTT. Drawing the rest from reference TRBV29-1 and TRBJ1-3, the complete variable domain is SAVISQKPSRDICQRGTSLTIQCQVDSQVTMMFWYRQQPGQSLTLIATANQGSEATYESGFVIDKFPISRPNLTFSTLTVSNMSPEDSSIYLCSVPISTGSGNTIYFGEGSWLTVV.

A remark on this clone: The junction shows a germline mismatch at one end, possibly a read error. The CDR3 here is CASSQEGTSGGEGDF. CDR3 nucleotides: TGCGCCAGCAGCCAAGAGGGGACTAGCGGGGGGGAGGGCGATTTT. This chain uses TRBV4-1 with TRBJ2-3; 16 bases fit TRBD2. This CDR3 region has 15 residues. Per the germline V gene, CDR1 is MGHRA and CDR2 is YSYEKL.

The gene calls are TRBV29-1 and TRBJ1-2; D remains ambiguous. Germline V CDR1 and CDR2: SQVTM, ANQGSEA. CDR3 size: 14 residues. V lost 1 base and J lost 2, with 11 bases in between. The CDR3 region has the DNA TGCAGCGTTGAAGGCGATAAGAGGAACTATGGCTACACCTTC. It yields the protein CSVEGDKRNYGYTF.

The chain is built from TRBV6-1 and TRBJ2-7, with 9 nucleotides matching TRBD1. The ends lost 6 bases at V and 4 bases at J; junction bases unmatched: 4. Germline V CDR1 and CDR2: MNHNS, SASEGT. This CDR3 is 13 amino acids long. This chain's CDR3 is CASSGQGLYEQYF. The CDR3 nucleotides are TGTGCCAGCAGCGGACAGGGGTTGTACGAGCAGTACTTC.

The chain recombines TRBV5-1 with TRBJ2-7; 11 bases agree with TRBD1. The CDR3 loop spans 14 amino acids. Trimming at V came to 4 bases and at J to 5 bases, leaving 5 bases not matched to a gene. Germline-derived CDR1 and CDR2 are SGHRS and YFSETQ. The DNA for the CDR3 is TGCGCCAGCAGCGGGGGACAGGGGGACAACGAGCAGTACTTC. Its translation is CASSGGQGDNEQYF.

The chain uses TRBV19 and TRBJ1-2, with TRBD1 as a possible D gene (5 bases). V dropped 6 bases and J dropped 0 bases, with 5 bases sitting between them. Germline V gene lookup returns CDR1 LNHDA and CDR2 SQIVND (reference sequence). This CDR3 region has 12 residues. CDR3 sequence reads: CASRTANYGYTF. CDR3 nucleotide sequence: TGTGCCAGTAGGACAGCTAACTATGGCTACACCTTC.

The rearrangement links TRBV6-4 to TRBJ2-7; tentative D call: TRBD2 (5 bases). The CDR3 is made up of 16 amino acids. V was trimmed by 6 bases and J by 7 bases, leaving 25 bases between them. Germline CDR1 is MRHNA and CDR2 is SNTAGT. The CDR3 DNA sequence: TGTGCCAGCAGCCGGTCGACGGCGCGCTTTAGGAGGGAGCAGTACTTC. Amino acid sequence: CASSRSTARFRREQYF.

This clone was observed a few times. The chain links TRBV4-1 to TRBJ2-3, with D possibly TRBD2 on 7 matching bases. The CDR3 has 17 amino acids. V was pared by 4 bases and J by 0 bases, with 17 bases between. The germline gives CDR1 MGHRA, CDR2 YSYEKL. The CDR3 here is CASSLKGGGLSTDTQYF. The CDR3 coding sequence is TGCGCCAGCAGCCTCAAAGGGGGGGGTTTGAGCACAGATACGCAGTATTTT.

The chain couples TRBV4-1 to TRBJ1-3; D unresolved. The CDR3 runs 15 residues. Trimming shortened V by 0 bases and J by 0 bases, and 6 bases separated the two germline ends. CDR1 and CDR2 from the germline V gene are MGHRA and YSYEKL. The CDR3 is CASSQDTDSGNTIYF. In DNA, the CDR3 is TGCGCCAGCAGCCAAGACACAGACTCTGGAAACACCATATATTTT.

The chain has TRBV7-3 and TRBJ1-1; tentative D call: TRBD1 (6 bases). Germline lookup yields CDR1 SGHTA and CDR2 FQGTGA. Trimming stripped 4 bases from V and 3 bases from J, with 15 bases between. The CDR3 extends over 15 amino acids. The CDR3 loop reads CASSSNTGLDTEAFF. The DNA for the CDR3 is TGTGCCAGCAGCTCGAATACAGGGCTCGACACTGAAGCTTTCTTT.

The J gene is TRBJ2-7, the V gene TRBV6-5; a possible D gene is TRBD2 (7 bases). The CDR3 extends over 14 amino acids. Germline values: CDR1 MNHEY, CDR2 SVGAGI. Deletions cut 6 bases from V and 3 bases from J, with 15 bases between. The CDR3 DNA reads TGTGCCAGCAGGTATCGGGGGGCGGACTACGAGCAGTACTTC. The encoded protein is CASRYRGADYEQYF.